What follows are 17 T cell receptor beta chains derived from one specimen sequenced in a study of shared clonotypes between healthy human individuals. Profiled with immunoSEQ multiplex PCR; TCRdb holds only in-frame clones, not every one. The sample shows some 2,000,000 clones, 85% to 95% of them seen only once. The sample comprised naive CD4+ T cells sorted from blood. The sample's subset: CD45RA+ positively selected. The origin of the receptors is a man younger than 30 in good health.

V is TRBV18 and J is TRBJ1-4; TRBD1 matches 10 bases. The V segment lost 0 bases and the J segment 6 bases; nucleotides outside the gene matches: 1. The length of the CDR3 is 15 residues. CDR1 is KGHSH and CDR2 is LQKENI in the germline V gene. For the CDR3, the DNA is TGTGCCAGCTCACCACCGGGACAGGGGTATGAAAAACTGTTTTTT. Encoded protein: CASSPPGQGYEKLFF.

This chain links TRBV29-1 with TRBJ2-7; 7 positions agree with TRBD1. CDR3 size: 12 residues. Germline CDR1 reads SQVTM; CDR2 reads ANQGSEA. V gave up 7 bases and J gave up 0 bases; unmatched junction bases: 3. The CDR3 region has the DNA TGCAGCGCCGGACAGGCCTCCTACGAGCAGTACTTC. This encodes CSAGQASYEQYF.

This chain uses TRBV6-5 with TRBJ1-1, with D possibly TRBD1 on 5 matching bases. V lost 6 bases to trimming and J lost 4 bases, with 18 bases between them. Germline V gene lookup returns CDR1 MNHEY and CDR2 SVGAGI. The CDR3 is 15 amino acids. CDR3 bases: TGTGCCAGCAGACGCGGGACTAAGGGAGCCACTGAAGCTTTCTTT. It translates to CASRRGTKGATEAFF.

The rearrangement uses TRBV7-9 and TRBJ2-1; 10 positions match TRBD2. The length of the CDR3 is 15 residues. CDR1 is SEHNR and CDR2 is FQNEAQ in the germline V gene (reference sequence). J gave up 6 bases and V 1 base, and 3 bases lay outside the gene matches. DNA of the CDR3: TGTGCCAGCAGCTTAGGGACTAGCGGATTCAATGAGCAGTTCTTC. This translates into CASSLGTSGFNEQFF.

The rearrangement joins TRBV18 to TRBJ2-6; D might be TRBD1 (6 bases). CDR3 length: 17 residues. V dropped 6 bases and J dropped 0 bases, with 15 bases sitting between them. Germline-derived CDR1 and CDR2 are KGHSH and LQKENI. CDR3 in DNA: TGTGCCAGCTCTCGCGGTGACAGGAACTCTGGGGCCAACGTCCTGACTTTC. This gives the protein CASSRGDRNSGANVLTF. Variable domain in full (rest from reference TRBV18 and TRBJ2-6): NAGVMQNPRHLVRRRGQEARLRCSPMKGHSHVYWYRQLPEEGLKFMVYLQKENIIDESGMPKERFSAEFPKEGPSILRIQQVVRGDSAAYFCASSRGDRNSGANVLTFGAGSRLTVL.

Of note for this clone: Other DNA sequences in the sample encode the same CDR3. The chain recombines TRBV7-2 with TRBJ2-7, with a weak D call TRBD1 (5 bases). The CDR3 is made up of 15 amino acids. The germline CDR1 and CDR2 sequences are SGHTA and FQGNSA. Trimming shortened V by 2 bases and J by 1 base, and 12 bases separated the two germline ends. CDR3 amino acids: CASSLSGQGSYEQYF. The CDR3 nucleotides are TGTGCCAGCAGCTTATCTGGGCAGGGATCCTACGAGCAGTACTTC.

V usage is TRBV11-3 and J usage is TRBJ2-3; D is unclear. CDR1 and CDR2 (germline): SGHNT, YENEEA. This CDR3 is built from 15 residues. V lost 5 bases and J lost 0, with 12 bases in between. The CDR3 sequence is CASSQDAHSTDTQYF. The CDR3 DNA sequence: TGTGCCAGCAGCCAAGACGCCCATAGCACAGATACGCAGTATTTT.

The rearrangement uses TRBV7-2 and TRBJ1-4; D is ambiguous. The V end was cut by 7 bases, the J end by 11 bases, with 17 bases between. Germline V gene data show CDR1 as SGHTA and CDR2 as FQGNSA. The CDR3 spans 13 residues. CDR3 sequence (DNA): TGTGCCAGCACCAAGGGTGGCGCGGGGAAACTGTTTTTT. Its translation is CASTKGGAGKLFF.

With respect to this clone: This could be a read error, since a much larger clone is one nucleotide away. Additional DNA sequences in this sample encode the identical CDR3. The chain employs TRBV5-6 and TRBJ2-5; D unresolved. Trimming removed 2 bases from V and 5 bases from J, with 4 bases in between. Germline CDR1 SGHDT, CDR2 YYEEEE. CDR3 length: 11 residues. CDR3 loop: CASSLAETQYF. The CDR3 DNA follows: TGTGCCAGCAGCTTAGCGGAGACCCAGTACTTC.

This sequence joins TRBV5-1 and TRBJ1-2, with 8 nucleotides matching TRBD1. Germline lookup yields CDR1 SGHRS and CDR2 YFSETQ. The CDR3 is 15 residues long. The V gene end was trimmed by 4 bases and the J gene end by 5 bases; junction bases not matched to a gene: 10. The CDR3 sequence: CASSPRQGFQYGYTF. Here the CDR3 DNA reads TGCGCCAGCAGCCCCAGACAGGGGTTTCAGTATGGCTACACCTTC.

V is TRBV5-1 and J is TRBJ1-4, with a possible D match to TRBD1 (5 bases). V was clipped by 4 bases and J by 3 bases, with 13 bases between them. CDR3 length: 15 amino acids. Germline V gene data show CDR1 as SGHRS and CDR2 as YFSETQ. CDR3 in amino acids: CASSPSPGPNEKLFF. In DNA, the CDR3 is TGCGCCAGCAGCCCTTCGCCGGGGCCTAATGAAAAACTGTTTTTT.

The chain joins TRBV5-4 to TRBJ2-7, with 7 bases matching TRBD2. Germline CDR1 is SGHNT and CDR2 is YYREEE (reference sequence). With 4 bases clipped from V and 3 bases from J, the junction kept 4 bases outside the gene matches. CDR3 length: 13 residues. The CDR3 loop is CASSQTSSYEQYF. The CDR3 DNA follows: TGTGCCAGCAGCCAGACTAGCAGCTACGAGCAGTACTTC.

The chain is built from TRBV19 and TRBJ1-5; D call uncertain. Trimming took off 7 bases at V and 4 bases at J, with 14 bases between the two ends. CDR3 length: 14 amino acids. Germline CDR1 reads LNHDA; CDR2 reads SQIVND (reference sequence). For the CDR3, the DNA is TGTGCCAGTATGTTCCGGGATCGAAATCAGCCCCAGCATTTT. This gives the protein CASMFRDRNQPQHF.

V usage is TRBV6-5 and J usage is TRBJ2-3; no clear D gene. This CDR3 region has 14 residues. Per germline, CDR1 MNHEY and CDR2 SVGAGI. The V end lost 7 bases, the J end lost 1 base, and 12 bases lay between the germline ends. The CDR3 reads CASKNNPRTDTQYF. CDR3 bases: TGTGCCAGCAAAAACAATCCCCGCACAGATACGCAGTATTTT.

V is TRBV6-5 and J is TRBJ1-3; D is ambiguous. V lost 6 bases to trimming and J lost 2 bases, with 14 bases between them. Germline lookup yields CDR1 MNHEY and CDR2 SVGAGI. The CDR3 is made up of 15 amino acids. CDR3 DNA: TGTGCCAGCAGCATAGGACGTCTCACTGGAAACACCATATATTTT. It codes for CASSIGRLTGNTIYF.

The chain employs TRBV9 and TRBJ2-7; 7 bases line up with TRBD1. Germline CDR1 and CDR2: SGDLS and YYNGEE. After removal of 0 bases from V and 2 bases from J, the junction contained 5 bases not matched to a gene. The CDR3 has 15 residues. This chain's CDR3 is CASSVGQGRAYEQYF. DNA for the CDR3: TGTGCCAGCAGCGTAGGACAGGGAAGGGCCTACGAGCAGTACTTC.

Concerning this clone itself: Relative to the germline gene, one junction end is altered; a read error may explain this. The chain uses TRBV7-7 and TRBJ2-5; no clear D. Germline CDR1 and CDR2: SSHAT and FNYEAQ (reference sequence). The CDR3 extends over 14 amino acids. CDR3 DNA: TGTGCTAGCAGCCCGGGTCTCACCGGAGAGACCCAGTACTTC. Protein: CASSPGLTGETQYF.